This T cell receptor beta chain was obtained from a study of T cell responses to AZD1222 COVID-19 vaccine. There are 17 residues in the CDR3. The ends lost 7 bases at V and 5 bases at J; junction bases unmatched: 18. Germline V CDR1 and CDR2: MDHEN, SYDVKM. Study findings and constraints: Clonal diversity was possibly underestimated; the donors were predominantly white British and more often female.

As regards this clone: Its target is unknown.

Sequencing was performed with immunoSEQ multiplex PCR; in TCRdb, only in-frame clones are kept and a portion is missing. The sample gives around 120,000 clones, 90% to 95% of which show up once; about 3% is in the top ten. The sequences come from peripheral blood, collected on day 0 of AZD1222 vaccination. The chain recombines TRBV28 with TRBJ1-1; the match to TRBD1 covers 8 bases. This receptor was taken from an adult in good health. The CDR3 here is CASTLMGGRGRETEAFF. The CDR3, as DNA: TGTGCCAGCACCCTTATGGGGGGCAGGGGGCGGGAAACTGAAGCTTTCTTT. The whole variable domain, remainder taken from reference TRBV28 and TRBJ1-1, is DVKVTQSSRYLVKRTGEKVFLECVQDMDHENMFWYRQDPGLGLRLIYFSYDVKMKEKGDIPEGYSVSREKKERFSLILESASTNQTSMYLCASTLMGGRGRETEAFFGQGTRLTVV.